These T cell receptor beta chains were read from a single sample in a study of T cell changes during pregnancy in multiple sclerosis. The table came from immunoSEQ multiplex PCR; TCRdb's copy has only in-frame clones and leaves some out. Of about 75,000 clones in the sample, approximately 95% are singletons; the top ten hold over 0.12%. Here the sequenced sample was CD4+ T cells from peripheral blood mononuclear cells, taken after pregnancy. All receptors derive from a female donor with multiple sclerosis, enrolled in a pregnancy study. Both conserved end residues are part of each CDR3. The D gene is left open where the match is weak. Some rows mark clone size as missing; the rest say once, few, many or name a class of expanded clone.

size	V	J	D	DNA	CDR3
.	TRBV12-5	TRBJ2-1	.	TGTGCTAGTGGTTTGGCCGTGGGGGGGCGGAGAGAGCAGTTCTTC	CASGLAVGGRREQFF
once	TRBV5-1	TRBJ2-2	TRBD2	TGCGCCAGCAGCCAGCGCCTAGCGGGAGGCCGCACCGGGGAGCTGTTTTTT	CASSQRLAGGRTGELFF
many	TRBV9	TRBJ1-1	.	TGTGCCAGCAGCGCATCAACAGGGATGAACACTGAAGCTTTCTTT	CASSASTGMNTEAFF
once	TRBV20-1	TRBJ2-7	.	TGCAGTGCTAGACTAGCAGGCGAGCAGTACTTC	CSARLAGEQYF
.	TRBV28	TRBJ2-7	.	TGTGCCAGCAGTACAGGTGACCACTCCTACGAGCAGTACTTC	CASSTGDHSYEQYF
.	TRBV6-6	TRBJ2-3	TRBD1	TGTGCCAGCACCAAGCCGGGACAGGTGGGCCAAAATACGCAGTATTTT	CASTKPGQVGQNTQYF
.	TRBV6-5	TRBJ2-3	.	TGTGCCAGCCAGATATCACCGTACACAGATACGCAGTATTTT	CASQISPYTDTQYF
.	TRBV6-1	TRBJ1-5	.	TGTGCCAGCAGTGGAGAACAGGGTTTTGGTCAGCCCCAGCATTTT	CASSGEQGFGQPQHF
.	TRBV2	TRBJ2-7	TRBD2	TGTGCCAGCAGTACTAGCGGGAGCTCCTACGAGCAGTACTTC	CASSTSGSSYEQYF
.	TRBV25-1	TRBJ2-1	TRBD2	TGTGCCAGCAGTGAATATGGGACTAGCGGGGCACAAAATGAGCAGTTCTTC	CASSEYGTSGAQNEQFF
.	TRBV28	TRBJ2-3	.	TGTGTCAGCAGTATAAGACTGGATACGCAGTATTTT	CVSSIRLDTQYF
.	TRBV19	TRBJ1-4	TRBD1	TGTGCCAGTAGCTTTGACAGGGGGAGAAAACTGTTTTTT	CASSFDRGRKLFF
.	TRBV28	TRBJ2-5	TRBD1	TGTGCCAGCAGCTTCTGGACAGGGGGCAACCAAGAGACCCAGTACTTC	CASSFWTGGNQETQYF
.	TRBV28	TRBJ1-5	TRBD1	TGTGCCAGCAGCTGGACAGGGGAGGGCAATCAGCCCCAGCATTTT	CASSWTGEGNQPQHF
.	TRBV19	TRBJ1-5	.	TGTGCCAGTAGTGTGCCGGGGAAGGGCGGTCAGCCCCAGCATTTT	CASSVPGKGGQPQHF
.	TRBV28	TRBJ1-3	TRBD1	TGTGCCAGCAGATTCCGAACAGGGGGAGATAACACCATATATTTT	CASRFRTGGDNTIYF
.	TRBV5-1	TRBJ2-7	TRBD2	TGCGCCAGCAGCCCCGGGACTAGCTCCTACGAGCAGTACTTC	CASSPGTSSYEQYF
few	TRBV14	TRBJ2-7	.	TGTGCCAGCAGCCAAGGGGGAGGCGGGTACTACGAGCAGTACTTC	CASSQGGGGYYEQYF
.	TRBV29-1	TRBJ1-2	.	TGCAGCGTTTCCGAAAGTTTTAGTAACTATGGCTACACCTTC	CSVSESFSNYGYTF
.	TRBV5-6	TRBJ1-1	.	TGTGCCAGCAACAAAGGGGGAATGAACACTGAAGCTTTCTTT	CASNKGGMNTEAFF
.	TRBV5-6	TRBJ2-7	.	TGTGCCAGCAGCCTGGACAGTAACGCCCTTGACGAGCAGTACTTC	CASSLDSNALDEQYF
.	TRBV5-5	TRBJ1-2	TRBD1	TGTGCCAGCAGACGACAGGGTCTGGGCTATGGCTACACCTTC	CASRRQGLGYGYTF
.	TRBV10-3	TRBJ2-7	TRBD2	TGTGCCATCAGTCCTCTAGCGGGAGAACACTACGAGCAGTACTTC	CAISPLAGEHYEQYF
once	TRBV6-5	TRBJ2-1	TRBD2	TGTGCCAGCAGTTACGTCCTAGCGGCCTACAATGAGCAGTTCTTC	CASSYVLAAYNEQFF